The sequence of this T cell receptor beta chain was determined in a study of shared clonotypes between healthy human individuals. Trimming shortened V by 5 bases and J by 2 bases, and 15 bases separated the two germline ends. CDR1 and CDR2 (germline): GTSNPN, SVGIG (reference sequence). This CDR3 region has 14 residues. On ten immunoSEQ deep assay plates, unsorted PBMC DNA was sequenced. Assay: immunoSEQ multiplex PCR; the TCRdb copy retains only in-frame clones and omits some. The sample carries some 470,000 clones, 76% recorded once. None of the donors, who were healthy HIV-negative adults, had recently had acute infections or vaccinations. Genomic DNA from unsorted samples was obtained from 70 million to 90 million PBMCs (per sample).

This clonotype was obtained from a woman aged 35 to 49 in good health. Some clones in this sample may be carry-over from other donors' samples. The rearrangement links TRBV30 to TRBJ1-1; D gene ambiguous. What was sequenced was PBMCs. The CDR3 DNA sequence: TGTGCCTGGTCCCCCGGGATATACAACACTGAAGCTTTCTTT. Translated: CAWSPGIYNTEAFF.